Below are 21 T cell receptor beta chains sequenced from a single sample in a study of shared clonotypes between healthy human individuals. Profiling relied on immunoSEQ multiplex PCR, and the TCRdb table lists in-frame clones only, not all of them. The sample records about 2.4 million clones, over 85% being singletons. Sequenced sample: naive CD4+ T cells from PBMCs. Subset noted: CD45RA+ positively selected. These receptors were collected from a man in his late teens or twenties in good health. Some clones in this sample may be carry-over from other donors' samples.

V usage is TRBV27 and J usage is TRBJ2-6, with D tentatively TRBD2 (5 bases). Germline assignment: CDR1 MNHEY and CDR2 SMNVEV (reference sequence). This CDR3 is 19 amino acids long. V dropped 3 bases and J dropped 0 bases, with 18 bases sitting between them. CDR3 in amino acids: CASSFKDSRFSSGANVLTF. The CDR3 region has the DNA TGTGCCAGCAGTTTCAAGGACTCAAGGTTTAGCTCTGGGGCCAACGTCCTGACTTTC.

The table lists this clone with a few counts. The gene calls are TRBV30 and TRBJ1-1; D is uncertain. Germline CDR1 is GTSNPN and CDR2 is SVGIG (reference sequence). The CDR3 is 11 residues long. Trimming took off 1 base at V and 6 bases at J, with 6 bases between the two ends. CDR3 sequence: CAWSGAPEAFF. The CDR3 DNA sequence: TGTGCCTGGAGTGGTGCCCCTGAAGCTTTCTTT.

This chain joins TRBV29-1 and TRBJ1-1; D unclear. The CDR3 loop spans 13 amino acids. V was shortened by 7 bases and J by 5 bases, with 17 bases between the two germline ends. Germline CDR1 and CDR2: SQVTM and ANQGSEA. CDR3 residues: CSAHLAAGTEAFF. CDR3 sequence (DNA): TGCAGCGCCCACCTGGCCGCGGGGACTGAAGCTTTCTTT.

This chain connects TRBV7-9 to TRBJ2-1; perhaps TRBD1 as D (8 bases). Deletions cut 3 bases from V and 10 bases from J, with 19 bases between. The CDR3 sequence is 15 residues long. Germline V gene sequence: CDR1 SEHNR, CDR2 FQNEAQ (reference sequence). CDR3 loop: CASSLATGGREEQFF. Written as DNA, the CDR3 is TGTGCCAGCAGCTTGGCAACAGGGGGGCGGGAGGAGCAGTTCTTC.

The chain couples TRBV19 to TRBJ2-1; TRBD2 matches at 10 bases. Germline-derived CDR1 and CDR2 are LNHDA and SQIVND (reference sequence). V gave up 0 bases and J gave up 2 bases; unmatched junction bases: 7. This CDR3 spans 18 amino acids. CDR3 region: CASSIDMLAGATYNEQFF. The CDR3 bases are TGTGCCAGTAGTATAGATATGCTAGCGGGAGCAACCTACAATGAGCAGTTCTTC.

The V and J genes are TRBV15 and TRBJ2-2, with 9 bases matching TRBD2. V trimming: 0 bases; J trimming: 6 bases; junction bases outside the gene matches: 20. Germline lookup yields CDR1 LNHNV and CDR2 YYDKDF (reference sequence). The CDR3 totals 21 residues. The CDR3 loop is CATSRDLTASGDYLSAGELFF. CDR3 bases: TGTGCCACCAGCAGAGATCTGACTGCTAGCGGGGACTATTTGTCAGCCGGGGAGCTGTTTTTT.

V and J are TRBV27 and TRBJ1-2; D might be TRBD1 (6 bases). This CDR3 is built from 15 residues. The V end lost 1 base, the J end lost 7 bases, and 16 bases lay between the germline ends. From germline, CDR1 is MNHEY and CDR2 SMNVEV (reference sequence). CDR3 amino acids: CASSLYLDSLGGYTF. CDR3 nucleotide sequence: TGTGCCAGCAGTTTATACCTGGACAGCTTGGGTGGCTACACCTTC.

The chain combines TRBV10-3 with TRBJ1-3; D not resolved. Trimming took off 4 bases at V and 1 base at J, with 5 bases between the two ends. Germline assignment: CDR1 ENHRY and CDR2 SYGVKD. The CDR3 length is 13 residues. For the CDR3, the DNA is TGTGCCATCAGTGCCGCGTCTGGAAACACCATATATTTT. Translating gives CAISAASGNTIYF.

V and J are TRBV9 and TRBJ1-2, with 11 positions matching TRBD1. Germline-derived CDR1 and CDR2 are SGDLS and YYNGEE. V shed 3 bases, J shed 4 bases, and the junction held 11 bases outside the gene matches. There are 17 residues in the CDR3. CDR3: CASSGPRTGGVVYGYTF. The CDR3 DNA sequence: TGTGCCAGCAGCGGTCCCCGGACAGGGGGCGTCGTCTATGGCTACACCTTC.

This clone was picked up one time. The J gene is TRBJ2-7, the V gene TRBV19; 8 nucleotides match TRBD2. This CDR3 is built from 15 residues. After removal of 6 bases from V and 0 bases from J, the junction contained 7 bases not matched to a gene. CDR1 and CDR2 from the germline V gene are LNHDA and SQIVND (reference sequence). CDR3: CASRERLAGSYEQYF. The CDR3 DNA is TGTGCCAGTAGAGAGAGGCTAGCGGGCTCCTACGAGCAGTACTTC.

To note about this clone: Other DNA sequences in the sample encode the same CDR3. The chain links TRBV9 to TRBJ2-2; D remains ambiguous. This CDR3 comprises 14 residues. V lost 0 bases and J lost 1, with 4 bases in between. Germline-derived CDR1 and CDR2 are SGDLS and YYNGEE. The CDR3 coding sequence is TGTGCCAGCAGCGTAGTGGAGAACACCGGGGAGCTGTTTTTT. As protein: CASSVVENTGELFF.

Remarks on this clone: Other nucleotide sequences in the sample specify the same CDR3. This chain connects TRBV5-4 to TRBJ2-7; D is ambiguous. Trimming removed 2 bases from V and 7 bases from J, with 10 bases in between. The CDR3 runs to 12 residues. From germline, CDR1 is SGHNT and CDR2 YYREEE (reference sequence). For the CDR3, the DNA is TGTGCCAGCAGCTTAGCTGGGTCGGAGCAGTACTTC. This encodes CASSLAGSEQYF.

The V call is TRBV5-1, the J call TRBJ2-1, with a weak D call TRBD2 (6 bases). V was clipped by 4 bases and J by 4 bases, with 12 bases between them. Germline V gene data show CDR1 as SGHRS and CDR2 as YFSETQ. The CDR3 loop spans 14 amino acids. The CDR3 sequence: CASSEGLIYNEQFF. The CDR3 nucleotides are TGCGCCAGCAGCGAGGGACTGATTTACAATGAGCAGTTCTTC. The full variable domain, completed using reference TRBV5-1 and TRBJ2-1, is KAGVTQTPRYLIKTRGQQVTLSCSPISGHRSVSWYQQTPGQGLQFLFEYFSETQRNKGNFPGRFSGRQFSNSRSEMNVSTLELGDSALYLCASSEGLIYNEQFFGPGTRLTVL.

There are a few counts of this clone. This chain joins TRBV11-2 and TRBJ1-1, with D unclear. Germline V lookup: CDR1 SGHAT, CDR2 FQNNGV. V gave up 4 bases and J gave up 1 base, with 7 bases separating them. The CDR3 has 13 amino acids. CDR3 bases: TGTGCCAGCAGCTCGGGAGCGAACACTGAAGCTTTCTTT. This codes for CASSSGANTEAFF.

This clone was seen a few times. CDR3 DNA sequence: TGTGCCAGTAGTACGGGACTAGGACGCACCGGGGAGCTGTTTTTT. Translation gives CASSTGLGRTGELFF. The chain employs TRBV19 and TRBJ2-2; 8 bases are a match to TRBD2. CDR3 size: 15 residues. Germline trimming cut 4 bases from V and 4 bases from J; bases unmatched to any gene: 5. The germline CDR1 and CDR2 sequences are LNHDA and SQIVND (reference sequence). The full variable domain, with the rest looked up from reference TRBV19 and TRBJ2-2, is DGGITQSPKYLFRKEGQNVTLSCEQNLNHDAMYWYRQDPGQGLRLIYYSQIVNDFQKGDIAEGYSVSREKKESFPLTVTSAQKNPTAFYLCASSTGLGRTGELFFGEGSRLTVL.

J is TRBJ1-3 and V is TRBV19; D is undetermined. Deletions cut 0 bases from V and 0 bases from J, with 15 bases between. The CDR3 length is 18 residues. Germline V gives CDR1 LNHDA, CDR2 SQIVND (reference sequence). The CDR3 nucleotides read TGTGCCAGTAGTATAGACACCCCTAGACGGTCCTCTGGAAACACCATATATTTT. It specifies CASSIDTPRRSSGNTIYF.

This chain uses TRBV6-5 with TRBJ2-5; D might be TRBD2 (5 bases). With 0 bases removed from V and 1 base from J, the gap between germline ends came to 12 bases. CDR1 and CDR2 (germline): MNHEY, SVGAGI. This CDR3 has 16 amino acids. DNA of the CDR3: TGTGCCAGCAGTTACTCGAGGGCCGGAATCCAAGAGACCCAGTACTTC. It translates to CASSYSRAGIQETQYF.

The chain combines TRBV18 with TRBJ2-2; TRBD2 matches 12 bases. V trimming: 4 bases; J trimming: 7 bases; junction bases outside the gene matches: 7. Germline CDR1 KGHSH, CDR2 LQKENI. The CDR3 runs to 16 residues. The CDR3 nucleotides are TGTGCCAGCTCACGCGGACTAGCGGGAACCAACGGGGAGCTGTTTTTT. Its protein product is CASSRGLAGTNGELFF.

This clone was detected once. This chain connects TRBV27 to TRBJ2-3; TRBD1 matches at 7 bases. V lost 3 bases to trimming and J lost 6 bases; unmatched junction nucleotides: 9. CDR1 is MNHEY, CDR2 SMNVEV, per germline (reference sequence). This CDR3 is built from 15 residues. This CDR3 is CASSLEGGVWDTQYF. CDR3 DNA: TGTGCCAGCAGTTTGGAAGGGGGCGTCTGGGATACGCAGTATTTT.

This chain connects TRBV2 to TRBJ2-3; the match to TRBD2 covers 16 bases. With V trimmed by 6 bases and J by 7 bases, 4 bases remained unmatched. There are 15 residues in the CDR3. The germline gives CDR1 SNHLY, CDR2 FYNNEI. DNA for the CDR3: TGTGCCAGCAGCGGGACTAGCGGGAGGGCCTATACGCAGTATTTT. It codes for CASSGTSGRAYTQYF.

This clone has a single count. V gene TRBV5-1 combines with J gene TRBJ2-1; D remains unclear. Trimming pared 1 base from V and 1 base from J, leaving 6 bases between. The germline V gene has CDR1 SGHRS and CDR2 YFSETQ. This CDR3 contains 14 residues. The CDR3 coding sequence is TGCGCCAGCAGCTTGACAATTTCCTACAATGAGCAGTTCTTC. This gives the protein CASSLTISYNEQFF.